The 12 T cell receptor beta chains presented below share a single source sample, sequenced in a study of T cell responses to AZD1222 COVID-19 vaccine. Assay used: immunoSEQ multiplex PCR; TCRdb lists only in-frame clones, some missing. The repertoire includes 200,000 or so clones, more than 75% of them detected once, and 2.5% to 3% sits in the top ten. Sequencing was performed on peripheral blood, taken on day 0 of MenACWY control vaccination. These receptors were collected from an adult in good health.

The sample holds many counts of this clone. The chain carries TRBV9 and TRBJ2-1; 7 positions match TRBD2. Germline V CDR1 and CDR2: SGDLS, YYNGEE. The CDR3 runs 16 residues. V was clipped by 2 bases and J by 4 bases; unmatched bases: 9. CDR3 in amino acids: CASSVLGGVLYNEQFF. CDR3 DNA: TGTGCCAGCAGCGTGCTGGGGGGGGTACTTTACAATGAGCAGTTCTTC.

The V gene is TRBV27, the J gene TRBJ2-5; 10 nucleotides match TRBD1. This CDR3 contains 16 residues. Trimming took 5 bases from V and 1 from J; bases not matched to a gene: 7. Germline values: CDR1 MNHEY, CDR2 SMNVEV (reference sequence). CDR3 sequence (DNA): TGTGCCAGCAGTCCCAGGACAGGGGGGGCCCAAGAGACCCAGTACTTC. Amino acids: CASSPRTGGAQETQYF.

The genes are TRBV19 and TRBJ1-5; no clear D. The CDR3 is made up of 18 amino acids. V was cut by 7 bases and J by 0 bases, with 22 bases left in between. The germline CDR1 and CDR2 sequences are LNHDA and SQIVND (reference sequence). The CDR3 sequence: CASNSVSEGRYSNQPQHF. CDR3 DNA sequence: TGTGCCAGTAATTCGGTCTCAGAGGGCCGATATAGCAATCAGCCCCAGCATTTT.

The genes are TRBV19 and TRBJ2-6; 10 nucleotides agree with TRBD1. Germline V gene lookup returns CDR1 LNHDA and CDR2 SQIVND (reference sequence). V was clipped by 3 bases and J by 4 bases; unmatched bases: 6. The CDR3 runs to 17 residues. Written as DNA, the CDR3 is TGTGCCAGTAGTATTAGGGACAGGGGTATCGGGGCCAACGTCCTGACTTTC. The encoded protein is CASSIRDRGIGANVLTF. Filled out from reference TRBV19 and TRBJ2-6, the complete variable domain reads DGGITQSPKYLFRKEGQNVTLSCEQNLNHDAMYWYRQDPGQGLRLIYYSQIVNDFQKGDIAEGYSVSREKKESFPLTVTSAQKNPTAFYLCASSIRDRGIGANVLTFGAGSRLTVL.

The gene calls are TRBV30 and TRBJ1-2; possibly TRBD1 for D (5 bases). The V gene's germline CDR1 is GTSNPN and CDR2 SVGIG (reference sequence). V lost 1 base to trimming and J lost 2 bases, with 8 bases between them. This CDR3 has 13 amino acids. Written as DNA, the CDR3 is TGTGCCTGGAGTGGGGGGGAGAACTATGGCTACACCTTC. This encodes CAWSGGENYGYTF.

This clone was seen just once. This chain connects TRBV7-9 to TRBJ1-2, with 7 positions matching TRBD1. Germline V gene lookup returns CDR1 SEHNR and CDR2 FQNEAQ (reference sequence). The CDR3 contains 14 residues. Germline trimming cut 6 bases from V and 4 bases from J; bases unmatched to any gene: 8. CDR3 region: CASRLGGLGYGYTF. The CDR3 region has the DNA TGTGCCAGCAGACTAGGGGGCCTCGGCTATGGCTACACCTTC.

The J gene is TRBJ2-7, the V gene TRBV5-1, with 11 bases aligning to TRBD2. CDR3 length equals 14 residues. The V gene end was trimmed by 4 bases and the J gene end by 3 bases; junction bases not matched to a gene: 3. Germline assignment: CDR1 SGHRS and CDR2 YFSETQ. The CDR3 coding sequence is TGCGCCAGCAGCCAGACTAGCGGGAACTACGAGCAGTACTTC. Protein product: CASSQTSGNYEQYF.

V is TRBV5-1 and J is TRBJ1-2; TRBD1 aligns across 7 bases. In germline, CDR1 is SGHRS, CDR2 YFSETQ. The CDR3 runs 15 residues. The ends lost 3 bases at V and 8 bases at J; junction bases unmatched: 13. The CDR3 region has the DNA TGCGCCAGCAGCTGGGACAGCGGCGATGGAAAGGGCTACACCTTC. Encoded protein: CASSWDSGDGKGYTF.

V is TRBV27 and J is TRBJ2-6; TRBD1 agrees at 7 bases. The V gene's germline CDR1 is MNHEY and CDR2 SMNVEV (reference sequence). The CDR3 runs to 17 residues. The junction had 9 bases not matched to a gene; V was cut back by 5 bases and J by 2 bases. The CDR3 DNA is TGTGCCAGCAGTCCGTTCCCTACAGGGGCTGGGGCCAACGTCCTGACTTTC. Its translation: CASSPFPTGAGANVLTF.

The gene calls are TRBV7-6 and TRBJ1-1; D unclear. V shed 2 bases and J shed 7 bases, with 11 bases lying between them. Germline V gives CDR1 SGHVS, CDR2 FNYEAQ. The CDR3 loop spans 13 amino acids. CDR3 sequence reads: CASSLRNSYEAFF. CDR3 sequence (DNA): TGTGCCAGCAGCTTACGGAACAGTTATGAAGCTTTCTTT. Together with reference TRBV7-6 and TRBJ1-1, the CDR3 gives the full variable domain: GAGVSQSPRYKVTKRGQDVALRCDPISGHVSLYWYRQALGQGPEFLTYFNYEAQQDKSGLPNDRFSAERPEGSISTLTIQRTEQRDSAMYRCASSLRNSYEAFFGQGTRLTVV.

The chain links TRBV10-3 to TRBJ1-1; 8 bases fit TRBD1. There are 16 residues in the CDR3. Germline V lookup: CDR1 ENHRY, CDR2 SYGVKD. The V and J ends lost 3 bases and 1 base, in that order; junction bases with no gene match: 7. CDR3 residues: CAISDGNRGKNTEAFF. CDR3 nucleotides: TGTGCCATCAGTGACGGAAACAGGGGGAAGAACACTGAAGCTTTCTTT.

The chain combines TRBV24-1 with TRBJ2-1, with D possibly TRBD2 on 5 matching bases. With 1 base removed from V and 0 bases from J, the gap between germline ends came to 9 bases. The CDR3 is 16 residues long. Germline V CDR1 and CDR2: KGHDR, SFDVKD. The CDR3, as DNA: TGTGCCACCAGTGATTTTGGGAGAAGCTCCTACAATGAGCAGTTCTTC. It translates to CATSDFGRSSYNEQFF.